This T cell receptor (beta chain) originates from a study of CD8 T cells in ankylosing spondylitis. Study findings and constraints: Within matched ankylosing spondylitis synovial fluid, disease-linked clones were reportedly significantly enriched. Made up of eight highly homologous variants, a TCR beta motif appeared characteristic of ankylosing spondylitis blood.

Construction of TCR beta libraries was performed using quantitative 5'-RACE with molecular barcodes. TCRdb reprocessed the 5' RACE reads with MiXCR, giving one entry per CDR3 protein. The data show under 250,000 distinct CDR3 sequences, more than 9% seen once. Trimming took 5 bases from V and 6 from J, leaving 16 bases between them. The germline CDR1 and CDR2 sequences are SGHTA and FQGNSA. This CDR3 has 14 residues. This clonotype has a count of ten or more. Its matching antigen is unknown. The sequence came from a male donor with ankylosing spondylitis or in good health (not recorded which). V is TRBV7-2 and J is TRBJ1-2, with D unresolved. Sequenced sample: blood, either unsorted or a sorted T cell fraction (not recorded which). CDR3 in DNA: TGTGCCAGCAGCCGCTATACAATGGCTCATGGCTACACCTTC. Amino acids: CASSRYTMAHGYTF.